The 5 T cell receptor beta chains below were found in one sample sequenced in a study of beta chain features in type 1 diabetes. Expressed TCRB transcripts got sequenced, as all isolated RNA was reverse transcribed. This table comes from immunoSEQ multiplex PCR, and its TCRdb copy is limited to in-frame clones, with some not included. The sample yields about 150,000 clones, roughly 11% seen once. The sequenced material came from central memory CD4+ T cells from blood. Receptors originate from a man aged 18 to 29 in good health.

The chain couples TRBV5-1 to TRBJ2-5, with 8 nucleotides matching TRBD2. CDR3 size: 16 residues. Germline values: CDR1 SGHRS, CDR2 YFSETQ. The trim removed 5 bases at V and 3 bases at J, leaving 12 bases unmatched. This CDR3 is CASRPGPTSVKETQYF. The CDR3 nucleotides are TGCGCCAGCAGACCCGGCCCGACTAGCGTTAAAGAGACCCAGTACTTC.

The chain employs TRBV7-2 and TRBJ1-1; D unresolved. V was shortened by 5 bases and J by 1 base, with 8 bases between the two germline ends. In germline, CDR1 is SGHTA, CDR2 FQGNSA. This CDR3 comprises 13 residues. This CDR3 is CASSRAPNTEAFF. DNA for the CDR3: TGTGCCAGCAGCCGGGCCCCGAACACTGAAGCTTTCTTT.

Turning to this clone: Other DNA sequences in the sample encode the same CDR3. V and J are TRBV7-2 and TRBJ2-5; TRBD2 agrees at 9 bases. V dropped 1 base and J dropped 3; count of bases not matched to a gene: 15. The CDR3 contains 19 residues. Germline V lookup: CDR1 SGHTA, CDR2 FQGNSA. CDR3 bases: TGTGCCAGCAGCTTAGATGCGTATGCGGGGGGGCTTGAAAAAGAGACCCAGTACTTC. This sequence encodes CASSLDAYAGGLEKETQYF.

This clone was observed a handful of times. The chain joins TRBV9 to TRBJ2-3; D perhaps matches TRBD2 (5 bases). Trimming removed 8 bases from V and 0 bases from J, with 16 bases in between. CDR1 is SGDLS and CDR2 is YYNGEE in the germline V gene. The CDR3 totals 15 residues. In DNA, the CDR3 is TGTGCCAGTGGGCGAGGGCTGACTAGCACAGATACGCAGTATTTT. Translating gives CASGRGLTSTDTQYF. Using reference TRBV9 and TRBJ2-3 for the parts outside the CDR3, the full variable domain is DSGVTQTPKHLITATGQRVTLRCSPRSGDLSVYWYQQSLDQGLQFLIQYYNGEERAKGNILERFSAQQFPDLHSELNLSSLELGDSALYFCASGRGLTSTDTQYFGPGTRLTVL.

The rearrangement links TRBV19 to TRBJ1-2, with D maybe TRBD1 (5 bases). Looked up from germline, CDR1 is LNHDA and CDR2 is SQIVND (reference sequence). V lost 3 bases, J lost 5 bases, and 7 bases lay in between. The CDR3 consists of 12 residues. CDR3 residues: CASSMTAYGYTF. The CDR3 nucleotides read TGTGCCAGTAGTATGACAGCTTATGGCTACACCTTC.